This T cell receptor (beta chain) emerged from a study of T cell changes during pregnancy in multiple sclerosis. The CDR3 extends over 12 amino acids. Germline CDR1 and CDR2: GTSNPN and SVGIG (reference sequence). The trim removed 2 bases at V and 5 bases at J, leaving 2 bases unmatched. Method: immunoSEQ multiplex PCR; TCRdb's copy keeps in-frame clones and lacks some. The table shows about 73,000 clones, with around 90% occurring only once. The sequenced sample was peripheral blood, obtained after pregnancy. The receptor was derived from a female donor in good health, enrolled as a control in a pregnancy study. V and J are TRBV30 and TRBJ2-5, with 7 bases that match TRBD1. Here the CDR3 reads CAWSSRGETQYF. The CDR3 nucleotides read TGTGCCTGGAGTAGCAGGGGGGAGACCCAGTACTTC. The entire variable domain, with the rest obtained from reference TRBV30 and TRBJ2-5, is as follows: SQTIHQWPATLVQPVGSPLSLECTVEGTSNPNLYWYRQAAGRGLQLLFYSVGIGQISSEVPQNLSASRPQDRQFILSSKKLLLSDSGFYLCAWSSRGETQYFGPGTRLLVL.